This entry lists 21 T cell receptor beta chains sequenced from one sample in a study of T cells in localized non-small cell lung cancer. The method was immunoSEQ multiplex PCR; TCRdb's version includes in-frame clones alone and lacks a portion of them. The table includes around 130,000 clones, roughly 90% detected once. Sequences were derived from peripheral blood, sampled before any cancer treatment. The source is a female donor aged 60 or older with stage I lung adenocarcinoma.

V usage is TRBV5-1 and J usage is TRBJ1-1; no clear D. This CDR3 spans 14 amino acids. The V gene lost 7 bases and the J gene lost 0 bases, with 13 bases spanning the gap. Germline values: CDR1 SGHRS, CDR2 YFSETQ. CDR3 residues: CASAARVVNTEAFF. CDR3 coding DNA: TGCGCCAGCGCCGCCCGAGTTGTGAACACTGAAGCTTTCTTT.

The rearrangement uses TRBV2 and TRBJ2-3, with D possibly being TRBD2 (6 bases). V lost 5 bases, J lost 2 bases, and 14 bases lay in between. Germline V gene lookup returns CDR1 SNHLY and CDR2 FYNNEI. The CDR3 totals 15 residues. CDR3 nucleotides: TGTGCCAGCAGTAAGGATGGGACTCTCACAGATACGCAGTATTTT. Its protein product is CASSKDGTLTDTQYF.

Written as DNA, the CDR3 is TGTGCCAGTAGTATAGACGTCGGGACATTGGATGGCTACACCTTC. It specifies CASSIDVGTLDGYTF. V and J are TRBV19 and TRBJ1-2; weak D call: TRBD1 (6 bases). The CDR3 loop spans 15 amino acids. Germline values: CDR1 LNHDA, CDR2 SQIVND (reference sequence). Trimming pared 0 bases from V and 6 bases from J, leaving 14 bases between.

The chain employs TRBV11-2 and TRBJ1-2; D is perhaps TRBD1 (5 bases). Trimming stripped 2 bases from V and 4 bases from J, with 14 bases between. Germline V gives CDR1 SGHAT, CDR2 FQNNGV. The CDR3 consists of 15 residues. CDR3 sequence reads: CASSLTPGRTYGYTF. For the CDR3, the DNA is TGTGCCAGCAGCTTAACCCCAGGGAGAACCTATGGCTACACCTTC.

This CDR3 reads CASRPTSGSGLEQFF. CDR3 coding DNA: TGTGCCAGCAGACCCACTAGCGGGAGCGGGCTTGAGCAGTTCTTC. V and J are TRBV9 and TRBJ2-1, with 11 bases fitting TRBD2. The CDR3 length is 15 residues. Germline V lookup: CDR1 SGDLS, CDR2 YYNGEE. V was clipped by 5 bases and J by 9 bases; unmatched bases: 10.

The J gene is TRBJ1-1, the V gene TRBV18; D unresolved. The CDR3 is 14 amino acids. Germline V gene sequence: CDR1 KGHSH, CDR2 LQKENI. Between the trimmed V and J ends, which lost 6 bases and 4 bases, there was a span of 15 bases. CDR3 DNA: TGTGCCAGCTCCCGCACAGAGTCAGGCACTGAAGCTTTCTTT. It yields the protein CASSRTESGTEAFF.

The rearrangement links TRBV30 to TRBJ1-6; maybe TRBD1 (5 bases). The CDR3 runs 14 residues. Looked up from germline, CDR1 is GTSNPN and CDR2 is SVGIG (reference sequence). The V end lost 4 bases, the J end lost 7 bases, and 14 bases lay between the germline ends. CDR3 protein: CAWNHLGGNSPLHF. In DNA, the CDR3 is TGTGCCTGGAACCACCTGGGGGGGAATTCACCCCTCCACTTT.

J is TRBJ1-1 and V is TRBV5-6; a possible D gene is TRBD1 (6 bases). V was pared by 4 bases and J by 8 bases, with 9 bases between. CDR1 is SGHDT and CDR2 is YYEEEE in the germline V gene. CDR3 size: 11 residues. The CDR3 sequence: CASSRTAEAFF. The CDR3 nucleotides are TGTGCCAGCAGCCGGACAGCAGAAGCTTTCTTT.

The V call is TRBV2, the J call TRBJ2-7; D possibly corresponds to TRBD2 (6 bases). CDR3 length: 14 residues. Germline-derived CDR1 and CDR2 are SNHLY and FYNNEI. The V end lost 6 bases, the J end lost 1 base, and 13 bases lay between the germline ends. The CDR3 reads CASSAGRVSYEQYF. The CDR3 coding sequence is TGTGCCAGCAGCGCGGGACGGGTTTCCTACGAGCAGTACTTC.

This clone was detected only a few times. J is TRBJ1-1 and V is TRBV5-5; 10 bases are a match to TRBD1. The CDR3 is made up of 16 amino acids. The V gene's germline CDR1 is SGHKS and CDR2 YYEKEE (reference sequence). Trimming cost V 7 bases and J 0 bases; bases outside gene matches: 9. The CDR3 protein is CASFNRDRGLNTEAFF. In nucleotides, the CDR3 is TGTGCCAGCTTCAACCGGGACAGGGGTTTGAACACTGAAGCTTTCTTT.

The chain recombines TRBV12-5 with TRBJ2-4; D gene ambiguous. Germline V lookup: CDR1 LGHNT, CDR2 FRNRAP. Trimming shortened V by 1 base and J by 10 bases, and 8 bases separated the two germline ends. The CDR3 has 12 amino acids. CDR3 bases: TGTGCTAGTGGTTTGGGTTTTAGAATTCAGTACTTC. Translating gives CASGLGFRIQYF.

The rearrangement links TRBV28 to TRBJ2-1; D unresolved. The CDR3 covers 14 residues. The germline V gene has CDR1 MDHEN and CDR2 SYDVKM. Trimming stripped 5 bases from V and 0 bases from J, with 8 bases between. The CDR3 DNA follows: TGTGCCAGCAGTGGCGGCCTCTCCTACAATGAGCAGTTCTTC. As protein: CASSGGLSYNEQFF.

V and J are TRBV28 and TRBJ2-7; possibly TRBD1 or TRBD2 for D (5 bases each). This CDR3 is 13 amino acids long. Germline V CDR1 and CDR2: MDHEN, SYDVKM. The V and J ends lost 5 bases and 2 bases respectively, with 10 bases between them. In DNA, the CDR3 is TGTGCCAGCAGTGGGGGACGGACCTACGAGCAGTACTTC. This gives the protein CASSGGRTYEQYF.

The chain couples TRBV27 to TRBJ1-5, with D possibly matching TRBD1 (6 bases). Germline CDR1 MNHEY, CDR2 SMNVEV (reference sequence). The CDR3 spans 14 residues. Trimming removed 4 bases at V and 6 bases at J, with 13 bases between. Written as DNA, the CDR3 is TGTGCCAGCAGTTCTCTCAGGGGTGGTCAGCCCCAGCATTTT. It encodes CASSSLRGGQPQHF.

The chain carries TRBV9 and TRBJ2-7, with unresolved D. V was trimmed by 0 bases and J by 1 base, leaving 11 bases between them. Germline V gene data show CDR1 as SGDLS and CDR2 as YYNGEE. The CDR3 covers 15 residues. CDR3 coding DNA: TGTGCCAGCAGCGTAGACCCTAATCGTTCCTACGAGCAGTACTTC. This gives the protein CASSVDPNRSYEQYF.

The chain joins TRBV5-1 to TRBJ2-3, with 7 bases identical to TRBD2. The V and J ends lost 5 bases and 2 bases, in that order; junction bases with no gene match: 11. The CDR3 totals 16 residues. The germline V gene has CDR1 SGHRS and CDR2 YFSETQ. The DNA for the CDR3 is TGCGCCAGCAGTTCCGGACTAGAACTCACCACAGATACGCAGTATTTT. It specifies CASSSGLELTTDTQYF.

The gene calls are TRBV15 and TRBJ2-2; 7 positions match TRBD1. Trimming removed 8 bases from V and 6 bases from J; junction bases left unmatched: 0. The CDR3 is made up of 11 amino acids. Germline V lookup: CDR1 LNHNV, CDR2 YYDKDF (reference sequence). For the CDR3, the DNA is TGTGCCACCCAGGGGGCCGGGGAGCTGTTTTTT. It is translated as CATQGAGELFF.

The rearrangement joins TRBV10-1 to TRBJ2-7; the match to TRBD1 covers 9 bases. The ends lost 6 bases at V and 5 bases at J; junction bases unmatched: 8. CDR1 WNHNN and CDR2 SYGVQD come from the germline V gene (reference sequence). The CDR3 runs 14 residues. The CDR3 sequence is CASRNSGQGDEQYF. As DNA, the CDR3 is TGCGCCAGCAGAAACTCGGGACAGGGAGACGAGCAGTACTTC.

This clone showed up just a few times. This chain links TRBV6-1 with TRBJ1-2; maybe TRBD1 (5 bases). CDR3 length equals 15 residues. Per germline, CDR1 MNHNS and CDR2 SASEGT. V was clipped by 2 bases and J by 5 bases, with 15 bases between them. CDR3 coding DNA: TGTGCCAGCAGTGAACGGGACGGAGCCTCATATGGCTACACCTTC. Its protein is CASSERDGASYGYTF.

The chain is built from TRBV21-1 and TRBJ2-2; TRBD2 is taken as the D call from the table, unchecked against the DNA. TRBV21-1 is classified as a pseudogene. This CDR3 is 21 amino acids long. CDR3 region: CASSTTLGTSGRAGDTGELFF. The DNA for the CDR3 is TGTGCCAGCAGCACCACTCTTGGGACTAGCGGGAGGGCCGGGGACACCGGGGAGCTGTTTTTT.

The chain has TRBV6-5 and TRBJ2-7; D perhaps matches TRBD2 (6 bases). The CDR3 totals 14 residues. Germline V gene lookup returns CDR1 MNHEY and CDR2 SVGAGI. The V and J ends lost 4 bases and 2 bases respectively, with 12 bases between them. CDR3 bases: TGTGCCAGCAGTTCGCGACTAGTTGCCTACGAGCAGTACTTC. It is translated as CASSSRLVAYEQYF.